These 19 T cell receptor beta chains were all obtained from the same sample, sequenced in a study of OX40 agonist ivuxolimab in advanced cancers. Produced via immunoSEQ multiplex PCR; TCRdb's table is partial and in-frame only. The sample lists about 45,000 clones; roughly 82% were seen once. The sample in question was CD4+ or CD8+ T cells sorted from blood, obtained in a trial of the OX40 agonist ivuxolimab. All receptors derive from an adult with an advanced solid tumor such as melanoma, head and neck, liver or kidney cancer.

The rearrangement joins TRBV15 to TRBJ1-5; D is perhaps TRBD1 (6 bases). From germline, CDR1 is LNHNV and CDR2 YYDKDF (reference sequence). The length of the CDR3 is 15 residues. Trimming took off 0 bases at V and 3 bases at J, with 9 bases between the two ends. The CDR3 sequence is CATSRDDRNNQPQHF. In nucleotides, the CDR3 is TGTGCCACCAGCAGAGATGACAGGAACAATCAGCCCCAGCATTTT. The whole variable domain, remainder taken from reference TRBV15 and TRBJ1-5, is DAMVIQNPRYQVTQFGKPVTLSCSQTLNHNVMYWYQQKSSQAPKLLFHYYDKDFNNEADTPDNFQSRRPNTSFCFLDIRSPGLGDTAMYLCATSRDDRNNQPQHFGDGTRLSIL.

The chain has TRBV2 and TRBJ1-3; D is possibly TRBD1 (5 bases). This CDR3 is built from 15 residues. From germline, CDR1 is SNHLY and CDR2 FYNNEI. V was shortened by 1 base and J by 7 bases, with 14 bases between the two germline ends. The CDR3 DNA reads TGTGCCAGCAGTGAAGGCAGGGTGGTGCTGAACACCATATATTTT. This translates into CASSEGRVVLNTIYF.

The rearrangement joins TRBV10-3 to TRBJ2-2, with D tentatively TRBD2 (5 bases). Trimming took 0 bases from V and 6 from J, leaving 8 bases between them. The CDR3 sequence is 14 residues long. The germline V gene has CDR1 ENHRY and CDR2 SYGVKD. CDR3 sequence reads: CAISESNGAGELFF. The CDR3, as DNA: TGTGCCATCAGTGAGTCGAACGGGGCCGGGGAGCTGTTTTTT.

Here the CDR3 DNA reads TGTGCCAGCAGCCAAAGGACTAGCGATCCCTTGGAGCAGTACTTC. Residues: CASSQRTSDPLEQYF. The chain uses TRBV4-2 and TRBJ2-7; the match to TRBD2 covers 9 bases. The CDR3 has 15 amino acids. V lost 2 bases to trimming and J lost 7 bases; unmatched junction nucleotides: 9. CDR1 is LGHNA and CDR2 is YNFKEQ in the germline V gene.

The sample holds a few counts of this clone. In nucleotides, the CDR3 is TGTGCCAGCAGCCAAATACCCCTGAACACTGAAGCTTTCTTT. Encoded protein: CASSQIPLNTEAFF. The chain employs TRBV4-2 and TRBJ1-1; no clear D. The CDR3 contains 14 residues. Germline V gene data show CDR1 as LGHNA and CDR2 as YNFKEQ. The ends were cut back, 2 bases at V and 0 bases at J, with 7 bases in the middle.

For this clone: A read error may produce the germline difference seen at one junction end. The chain is built from TRBV7-7 and TRBJ2-2, with TRBD1 as a possible D gene (6 bases). The germline CDR1 and CDR2 sequences are SSHAT and FNYEAQ (reference sequence). The CDR3 is 16 amino acids. In DNA form, the CDR3 reads TGTGCTAGCAGCCCAAAAGGGGGATCGTACACCGGGGAGCTGTTTTTT. This translates into CASSPKGGSYTGELFF.

J is TRBJ2-7 and V is TRBV5-1; 10 bases agree with TRBD1. The CDR3 consists of 14 residues. Looked up from germline, CDR1 is SGHRS and CDR2 is YFSETQ. The ends lost 0 bases at V and 5 bases at J; junction bases unmatched: 2. The CDR3 region has the DNA TGCGCCAGCAGCTTGGGACAGGGGGCCGACGAGCAGTACTTC. The encoded protein is CASSLGQGADEQYF.

The gene calls are TRBV4-1 and TRBJ2-2, with D perhaps TRBD2 (7 bases). The CDR3 sequence is 16 residues long. The V end was cut by 0 bases, the J end by 6 bases, with 14 bases between. CDR1 and CDR2 from the germline V gene are MGHRA and YSYEKL. The CDR3: CASSQDGGARSGELFF. Here the CDR3 DNA reads TGCGCCAGCAGCCAAGATGGGGGGGCAAGGTCCGGGGAGCTGTTTTTT.

V usage is TRBV27 and J usage is TRBJ2-1; unclear D gene. The CDR3 runs 14 residues. Trimming cost V 8 bases and J 4 bases, with 15 bases left between them. Per germline, CDR1 MNHEY and CDR2 SMNVEV (reference sequence). The CDR3 DNA reads as TGTGCCAGCGGCCCGATGAATCGGTACAATGAGCAGTTCTTC. Translating it yields CASGPMNRYNEQFF.

J is TRBJ2-5 and V is TRBV4-2, with TRBD1 identical over 10 bases. The last part of the DNA fits TRBJ2-7 better; the J call may be wrong. This CDR3 has 14 amino acids. CDR1 and CDR2 from the germline V gene are LGHNA and YNFKEQ. The CDR3 nucleotides read TGTGCCAGCAGCGCCGGACAGGGGGTGAGCGAGCAGTACTTC. It translates to CASSAGQGVSEQYF.

CDR3 sequence reads: CASSRHLTGGNTEAFF. CDR3 nucleotides: TGTGCCAGCAGCCGACATTTAACAGGGGGGAACACTGAAGCTTTCTTT. The rearrangement joins TRBV13 to TRBJ1-1, with 8 nucleotides matching TRBD1. Germline V gene lookup returns CDR1 PRHDT and CDR2 FYEKMQ (reference sequence). V shed 5 bases, J shed 1 base, and the junction held 9 bases outside the gene matches. This CDR3 is 16 amino acids long.

The chain uses TRBV19 and TRBJ1-1; D is unresolved. V was shortened by 7 bases and J by 0 bases, with 18 bases between the two germline ends. This CDR3 is built from 16 residues. Per the germline V gene, CDR1 is LNHDA and CDR2 is SQIVND (reference sequence). The CDR3 nucleotides read TGTGCCAGTATCCCTCCCGTCGGGGATATGAACACTGAAGCTTTCTTT. It yields the protein CASIPPVGDMNTEAFF.

The J gene is TRBJ1-5, the V gene TRBV27; perhaps TRBD1 as D (5 bases). Trimming took 5 bases from V and 5 from J, leaving 13 bases between them. CDR3 length: 14 amino acids. Germline V gene data show CDR1 as MNHEY and CDR2 as SMNVEV (reference sequence). The CDR3 spells CASSPGPGDQPQHF. In nucleotides, the CDR3 is TGTGCCAGCAGTCCGGGTCCGGGGGATCAGCCCCAGCATTTT.

The gene calls are TRBV19 and TRBJ2-7; D is uncertain. Germline lookup yields CDR1 LNHDA and CDR2 SQIVND (reference sequence). With 1 base removed from V and 2 bases from J, the gap between germline ends came to 6 bases. This CDR3 has 13 amino acids. The CDR3 loop is CASSIGTAYEQYF. CDR3 bases: TGTGCCAGTAGTATAGGGACCGCCTACGAGCAGTACTTC.

V usage is TRBV6-6 and J usage is TRBJ2-7; D gene ambiguous. The germline V gene has CDR1 MNHNY and CDR2 SVGAGI (reference sequence). The CDR3 is 12 residues long. Trimming stripped 8 bases from V and 5 bases from J, with 13 bases between. The chain's CDR3 is CASAVVGHEQYF. CDR3 nucleotides: TGTGCCAGCGCCGTGGTTGGCCACGAGCAGTACTTC.

The gene calls are TRBV2 and TRBJ2-5, with D unresolved. The length of the CDR3 is 13 residues. Germline V lookup: CDR1 SNHLY, CDR2 FYNNEI. V gave up 7 bases and J gave up 1 base, with 10 bases separating them. The CDR3 DNA sequence: TGTGCCAGCATGAGGCCTGCCCAAGAGACCCAGTACTTC. The encoded protein is CASMRPAQETQYF.

V gene TRBV28 combines with J gene TRBJ2-7, with 9 bases identical to TRBD1. After removal of 7 bases from V and 3 bases from J, the junction contained 10 bases not matched to a gene. The V gene's germline CDR1 is MDHEN and CDR2 SYDVKM. The CDR3 consists of 15 residues. CDR3 region: CASKPSTDRGYEQYF. CDR3 nucleotide sequence: TGTGCCAGCAAACCCTCTACGGACAGGGGCTACGAGCAGTACTTC.

The chain employs TRBV11-3 and TRBJ2-7; 9 bases line up with TRBD2. Looked up from germline, CDR1 is SGHNT and CDR2 is YENEEA. The CDR3 loop spans 16 amino acids. V dropped 5 bases and J dropped 1; count of bases not matched to a gene: 9. This chain's CDR3 is CASSTTASGGSYEQYF. CDR3 DNA: TGTGCCAGCAGCACCACAGCCAGCGGGGGGTCCTACGAGCAGTACTTC.

The chain employs TRBV7-8 and TRBJ2-1; tentatively, D is TRBD2 (5 bases). This CDR3 contains 15 residues. Germline V gene data show CDR1 as SGHVS and CDR2 as FQNEAQ. V lost 4 bases to trimming and J lost 6 bases, with 16 bases between them. The CDR3 DNA sequence: TGTGCCAGCAGCTCCCTCTTGGACTCTTCCAATGAGCAGTTCTTC. Translating it yields CASSSLLDSSNEQFF.